One and the same sample provided the 8 T cell receptor beta chains below, sequenced in a study of blood T cells in healthy people across ages. It was with a sample-barcoded 5' primer and a J-beta primer mix that a second PCR of about 6 to 12 cycles was run. TCRdb re-called the 5' RACE reads through MiXCR, storing one row per CDR3 protein. The sample has some 1.7 million distinct CDR3 sequences, over 25% seen once; the top ten hold 7.7%. The sequenced sample was blood. Receptor source: a woman aged 25 to 45 in good health.

This clonotype appeared a few times. The V call is TRBV5-4, the J call TRBJ2-1; no clear D gene. Germline V CDR1 and CDR2: SGHNT, YYREEE (reference sequence). V was trimmed by 4 bases and J by 13 bases, leaving 15 bases between them. This CDR3 contains 12 residues. This CDR3 is CASSPAPLKQFF. Written as DNA, the CDR3 is TGTGCCAGCAGCCCCGCGCCCTTGAAACAGTTCTTC.

This clonotype was counted ten times or more. The genes are TRBV20-1 and TRBJ2-7; tentative D call: TRBD2 (6 bases). Looked up from germline, CDR1 is DFQATT and CDR2 is SNEGSKA (reference sequence). The CDR3 is made up of 15 amino acids. V was trimmed by 1 base and J by 6 bases, leaving 19 bases between them. The CDR3 nucleotides read TGCAGTGCTAGAGGACCAGGGAACAGCGGGTCCGAGCAGTACTTC. Its protein is CSARGPGNSGSEQYF.

This clonotype was observed a handful of times. One end of the junction fails to match germline, which may point to a read error. This rearrangement joins TRBV24-1 to TRBJ2-5; 7 bases map to TRBD1. The germline gives CDR1 KGHDR, CDR2 SFDVKD. The CDR3 totals 16 residues. This chain's CDR3 is CATSDSATGSEETRYF. The CDR3, as DNA: TGTGCCACCAGTGATTCGGCGACAGGGAGTGAAGAGACCCGGTACTTC.

This clonotype has ten or more counts. CDR3 DNA: TGCAGCGCCCAAACCGGGGAGCTGTTTTTT. Amino acids: CSAQTGELFF. The chain joins TRBV29-1 to TRBJ2-2; D remains ambiguous. The CDR3 sequence is 10 residues long. The V gene lost 7 bases and the J gene lost 5 bases, with 5 bases spanning the gap. Germline-derived CDR1 and CDR2 are SQVTM and ANQGSEA.

V usage is TRBV7-9 and J usage is TRBJ2-5, with 8 positions matching TRBD2. CDR1 and CDR2 from the germline V gene are SEHNR and FQNEAQ (reference sequence). This CDR3 is built from 17 residues. After removal of 5 bases from V and 4 bases from J, the junction contained 15 bases not matched to a gene. The CDR3 spells CASSPQIPGLDTETQYF. The CDR3 DNA follows: TGTGCCAGCAGCCCACAAATTCCGGGACTAGATACAGAGACCCAGTACTTC.

In its sample, this clonotype was seen many times. V is TRBV7-9 and J is TRBJ2-1; perhaps D is TRBD1 or TRBD2 (7 bases each). Trimming took off 5 bases at V and 5 bases at J, with 19 bases between the two ends. Germline loops: CDR1 SEHNR, CDR2 FQNEAQ (reference sequence). This CDR3 is built from 16 residues. The CDR3 spells CASSPGGGLFHNEQFF. CDR3 bases: TGTGCCAGCAGCCCAGGGGGGGGACTTTTTCACAATGAGCAGTTCTTC.

In this sample, this clonotype turned up a few times. V and J are TRBV7-2 and TRBJ1-1; the D is unclear. The CDR3 spans 15 residues. Germline V gives CDR1 SGHTA, CDR2 FQGNSA. The V gene lost 0 bases and the J gene lost 1 base, with 9 bases spanning the gap. The DNA of the CDR3 is TGTGCCAGCAGCTTAGCCACCCGGCCGAACACTGAAGCTTTCTTT. Translating gives CASSLATRPNTEAFF.

The CDR3 protein is CASSERLAGYQPQHF. The CDR3 DNA follows: TGTGCCAGCAGTGAGCGCTTGGCAGGGTATCAGCCCCAGCATTTT. The V and J genes are TRBV2 and TRBJ1-5, with D possibly being TRBD1 (5 bases). Germline CDR1 is SNHLY and CDR2 is FYNNEI. The CDR3 sequence is 15 residues long. The V and J ends lost 3 bases and 5 bases respectively, with 14 bases between them. Full variable domain (rest looked up from reference TRBV2 and TRBJ1-5): EPEVTQTPSHQVTQMGQEVILRCVPISNHLYFYWYRQILGQKVEFLVSFYNNEISEKSEIFDDQFSVERPDGSNFTLKIRSTKLEDSAMYFCASSERLAGYQPQHFGDGTRLSIL.